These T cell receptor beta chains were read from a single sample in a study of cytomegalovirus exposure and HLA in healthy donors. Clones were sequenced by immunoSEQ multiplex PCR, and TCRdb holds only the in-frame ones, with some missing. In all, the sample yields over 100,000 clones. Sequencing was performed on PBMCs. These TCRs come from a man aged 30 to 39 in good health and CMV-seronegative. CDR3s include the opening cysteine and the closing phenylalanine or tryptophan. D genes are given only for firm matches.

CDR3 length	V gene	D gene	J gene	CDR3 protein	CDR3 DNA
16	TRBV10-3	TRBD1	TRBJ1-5	CAISSSGQGGNQPQHF	TGTGCCATCAGTTCCTCGGGACAGGGAGGCAATCAGCCCCAGCATTTT
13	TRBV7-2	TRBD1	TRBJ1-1	CASSQGQGTEAFF	TGTGCCAGCAGCCAGGGACAGGGCACTGAAGCTTTCTTT
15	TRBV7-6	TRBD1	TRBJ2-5	CASSLGGTGKETQYF	TGTGCCAGCAGCTTAGGGGGGACAGGGAAAGAGACCCAGTACTTC
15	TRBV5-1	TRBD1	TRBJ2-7	CASSLSFGQGSEQYF	TGCGCCAGCAGCTTATCTTTCGGACAGGGGAGCGAGCAGTACTTC
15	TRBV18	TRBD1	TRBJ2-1	CASSRAGTGGDEQFF	TGTGCCAGCTCACGCGCCGGGACAGGGGGCGATGAGCAGTTCTTC
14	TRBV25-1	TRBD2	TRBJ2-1	CASSLRDYYNEQFF	TGTGCCAGCAGTCTCCGGGACTATTACAATGAGCAGTTCTTC
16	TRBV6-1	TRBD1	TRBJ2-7	CASSDVGTGGGYEQYF	TGTGCCAGCAGTGACGTTGGGACAGGGGGTGGCTACGAGCAGTACTTC
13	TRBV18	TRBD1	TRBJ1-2	CASSPDRDYGYTF	TGTGCCAGCTCACCGGACAGGGACTATGGCTACACCTTC
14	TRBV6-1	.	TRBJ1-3	CASRRGGIGNTIYF	TGTGCCAGCAGAAGGGGCGGCATTGGAAACACCATATATTTT
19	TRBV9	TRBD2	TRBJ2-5	CASSLGLAGGPSPLETQYF	TGTGCCAGCAGCTTGGGACTAGCGGGGGGGCCTTCCCCATTAGAGACCCAGTACTTC
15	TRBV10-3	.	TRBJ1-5	CAISGAGDSNQPQHF	TGTGCCATCAGTGGGGCAGGTGATAGCAATCAGCCCCAGCATTTT
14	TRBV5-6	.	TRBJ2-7	CASSSGVVPYEQYF	TGTGCCAGCAGTTCAGGGGTGGTTCCCTACGAGCAGTACTTC
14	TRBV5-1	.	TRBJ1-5	CASSLEGGNQPQHF	TGCGCCAGCAGCTTGGAGGGGGGGAATCAGCCCCAGCATTTT
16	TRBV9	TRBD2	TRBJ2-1	CASSVDGGGHNNEQFF	TGTGCCAGCAGCGTAGATGGCGGGGGGCATAACAATGAGCAGTTCTTC
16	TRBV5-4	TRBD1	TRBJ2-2	CASSLPGTGNTGELFF	TGTGCCAGCAGCTTGCCGGGGACAGGAAACACCGGGGAGCTGTTTTTT
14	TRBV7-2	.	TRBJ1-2	CASSLGQGNYGYTF	TGTGCCAGCAGCTTGGGGCAGGGGAACTATGGCTACACCTTC
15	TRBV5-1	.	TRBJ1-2	CASSLAGGAGYGYTF	TGCGCCAGCAGCTTGGCTGGGGGCGCCGGCTATGGCTACACCTTC
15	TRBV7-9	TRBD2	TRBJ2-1	CASSPRGLALNEQFF	TGTGCCAGCAGCCCAAGGGGACTAGCGCTCAATGAGCAGTTCTTC
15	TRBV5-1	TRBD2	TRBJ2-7	CASSSTSGGPYEQYF	TGCGCCAGCAGCTCCACTAGCGGGGGGCCCTACGAGCAGTACTTC
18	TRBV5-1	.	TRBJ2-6	CASSPPPLVAGGANVLTF	TGCGCCAGCAGCCCCCCACCGTTAGTAGCTGGTGGGGCCAACGTCCTGACTTTC
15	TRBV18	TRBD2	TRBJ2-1	CASSNGLAEYNEQFF	TGTGCCAGCTCAAATGGACTAGCGGAGTACAATGAGCAGTTCTTC
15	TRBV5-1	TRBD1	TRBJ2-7	CASRRSGQGAYEQYF	TGCGCCAGCAGGCGGTCGGGACAGGGAGCCTACGAGCAGTACTTC
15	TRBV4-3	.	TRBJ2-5	CASSHGRGFQETQYF	TGCGCCAGCAGCCATGGGAGGGGGTTTCAAGAGACCCAGTACTTC
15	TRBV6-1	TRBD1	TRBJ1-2	CASRKEGAARYGYTF	TGTGCCAGCAGGAAAGAGGGGGCAGCCCGCTATGGCTACACCTTC
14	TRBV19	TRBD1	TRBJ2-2	CASSINRGTGELFF	TGTGCCAGTAGTATCAACAGGGGCACCGGGGAGCTGTTTTTT
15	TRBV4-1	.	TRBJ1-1	CASSQDEGGDTEAFF	TGCGCCAGCAGCCAAGATGAAGGGGGGGACACTGAAGCTTTCTTT
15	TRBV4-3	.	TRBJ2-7	CASSQAPTGSYEQYF	TGCGCCAGCAGCCAAGCCCCGACAGGCTCCTACGAGCAGTACTTC
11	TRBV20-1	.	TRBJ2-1	CSPRPGNEQFF	TGCAGTCCCCGCCCGGGGAATGAGCAGTTCTTC
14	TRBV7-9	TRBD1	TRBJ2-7	CASSSRTGRYEQYF	TGTGCCAGCAGCTCACGGACAGGGCGCTACGAGCAGTACTTC
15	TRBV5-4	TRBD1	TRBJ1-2	CASSLGPTGSYGYTF	TGTGCCAGCAGCTTGGGACCGACAGGGAGCTATGGCTACACCTTC
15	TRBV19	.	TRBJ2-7	CASSSGRAEPHEQYF	TGTGCCAGTAGTAGCGGGCGGGCAGAACCCCACGAGCAGTACTTC
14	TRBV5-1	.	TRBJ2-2	CASSGSSSTGELFF	TGCGCCAGCAGCGGGAGTTCGAGCACCGGGGAGCTGTTTTTT
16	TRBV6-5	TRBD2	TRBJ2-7	CASSLIRLAGGYEQYF	TGTGCCAGCAGTTTAATCCGACTAGCGGGGGGGTACGAGCAGTACTTC
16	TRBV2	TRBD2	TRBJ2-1	CASRESPSGGDNEQFF	TGTGCCAGCAGAGAGTCTCCGAGCGGGGGGGACAATGAGCAGTTCTTC
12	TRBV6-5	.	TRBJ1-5	CASQGPNQPQHF	TGTGCCAGCCAGGGGCCCAATCAGCCCCAGCATTTT
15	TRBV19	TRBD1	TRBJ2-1	CASSLGQGSYNEQFF	TGTGCCAGTAGTCTTGGACAGGGATCCTACAATGAGCAGTTCTTC